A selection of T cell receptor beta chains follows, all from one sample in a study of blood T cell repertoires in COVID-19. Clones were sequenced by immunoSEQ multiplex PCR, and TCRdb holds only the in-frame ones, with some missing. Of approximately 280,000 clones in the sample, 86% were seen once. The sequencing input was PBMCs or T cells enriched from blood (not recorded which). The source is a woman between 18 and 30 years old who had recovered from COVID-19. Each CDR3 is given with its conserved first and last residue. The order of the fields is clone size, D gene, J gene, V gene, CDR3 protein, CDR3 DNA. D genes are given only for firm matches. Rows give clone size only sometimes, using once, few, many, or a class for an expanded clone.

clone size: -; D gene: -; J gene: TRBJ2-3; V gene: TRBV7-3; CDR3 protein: CASSLRGFDTDTQYF; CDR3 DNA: TGTGCCAGCAGCTTACGGGGATTTGACACAGATACGCAGTATTTT
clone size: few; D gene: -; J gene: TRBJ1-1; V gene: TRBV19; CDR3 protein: CASRTDKNTEAFF; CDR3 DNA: TGTGCCAGTAGGACGGACAAGAACACTGAAGCTTTCTTT
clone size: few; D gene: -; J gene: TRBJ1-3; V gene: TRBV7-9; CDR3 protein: CASSFFRQTSGNTIYF; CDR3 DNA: TGTGCCAGCAGCTTCTTCCGACAGACCTCTGGAAACACCATATATTTT
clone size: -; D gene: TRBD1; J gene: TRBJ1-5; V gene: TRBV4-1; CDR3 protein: CASSRDRDRVIQPQHF; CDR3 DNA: TGCGCCAGCAGTCGAGACCGGGACAGGGTGATTCAGCCCCAGCATTTT
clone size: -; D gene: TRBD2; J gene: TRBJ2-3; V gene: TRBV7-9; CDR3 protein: CASSSSGSNADTQYF; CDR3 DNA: TGTGCCAGCAGTTCTAGCGGGAGTAACGCAGATACGCAGTATTTT
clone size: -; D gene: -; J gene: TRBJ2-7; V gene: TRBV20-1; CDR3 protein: CSARRDEQYF; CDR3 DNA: TGCAGTGCTAGACGCGACGAGCAGTACTTC
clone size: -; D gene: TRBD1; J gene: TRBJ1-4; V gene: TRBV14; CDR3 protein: CASSQPGQGRTNEKLFF; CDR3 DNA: TGTGCCAGCAGCCAACCGGGACAGGGTAGAACTAATGAAAAACTGTTTTTT
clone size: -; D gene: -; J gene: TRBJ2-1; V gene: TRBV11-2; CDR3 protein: CASSFPQPLEWGENEQFF; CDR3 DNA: TGTGCCAGCAGCTTCCCCCAACCCCTCGAGTGGGGCGAGAATGAGCAGTTCTTC
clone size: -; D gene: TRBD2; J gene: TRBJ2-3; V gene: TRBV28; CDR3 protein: CASSLRPYSWGTIAGVGADTQYF; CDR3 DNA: TGTGCCAGCAGTTTAAGGCCCTATTCGTGGGGGACTATAGCGGGAGTTGGGGCAGATACGCAGTATTTT
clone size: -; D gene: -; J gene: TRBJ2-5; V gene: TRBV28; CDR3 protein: CASSSPLTGGLQETQYF; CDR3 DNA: TGTGCCAGCAGTTCCCCCCTGACAGGTGGGCTTCAAGAGACCCAGTACTTC
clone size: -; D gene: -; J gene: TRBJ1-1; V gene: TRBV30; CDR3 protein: CAWSQGHTEAFF; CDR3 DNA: TGTGCCTGGTCCCAGGGCCACACTGAAGCTTTCTTT
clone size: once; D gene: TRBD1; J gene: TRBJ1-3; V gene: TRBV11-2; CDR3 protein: CASSPNLRTGASGNTIYF; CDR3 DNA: TGTGCCAGCAGCCCTAACTTAAGGACAGGGGCATCAGGAAACACCATATATTTT
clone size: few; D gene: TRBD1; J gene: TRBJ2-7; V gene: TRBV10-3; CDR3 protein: CAISEGLLRDREVF; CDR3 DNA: TGTGCCATCAGTGAAGGTCTTTTACGGGACAGGGAGGTCTTC
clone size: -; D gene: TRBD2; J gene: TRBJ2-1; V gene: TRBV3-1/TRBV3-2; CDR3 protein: CASSQDFTREGRQFF; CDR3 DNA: TGTGCCAGCAGCCAAGATTTTACGCGGGAGGGCCGGCAGTTCTTC
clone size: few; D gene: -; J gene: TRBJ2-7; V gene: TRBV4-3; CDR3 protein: CASSQDYRSGYEQYF; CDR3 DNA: TGCGCCAGCAGCCAAGATTATAGATCCGGCTACGAGCAGTACTTC
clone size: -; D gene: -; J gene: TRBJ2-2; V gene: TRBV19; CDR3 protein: CASSIEVRLPLKTGELFF; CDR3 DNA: TGTGCCAGTAGTATAGAGGTACGACTCCCACTAAAGACCGGGGAGCTGTTTTTT
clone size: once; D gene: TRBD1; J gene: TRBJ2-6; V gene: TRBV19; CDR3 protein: CASSIGTGAGANVLTF; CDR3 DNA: TGTGCCAGTAGTATTGGGACAGGGGCTGGGGCCAACGTCCTGACTTTC
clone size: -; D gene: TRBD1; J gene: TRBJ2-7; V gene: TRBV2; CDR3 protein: CASSWTGAYEQYF; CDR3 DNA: TGTGCCAGCAGTTGGACAGGGGCCTACGAGCAGTACTTC
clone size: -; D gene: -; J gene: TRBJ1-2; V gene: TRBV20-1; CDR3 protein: CRMTGPYGYTF; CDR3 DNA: TGCAGAATGACAGGTCCCTATGGCTACACCTTC
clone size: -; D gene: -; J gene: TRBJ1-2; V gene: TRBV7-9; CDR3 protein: CASSSTNRAYTF; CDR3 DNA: TGTGCCAGCAGCTCCACCAACAGGGCCTACACCTTC
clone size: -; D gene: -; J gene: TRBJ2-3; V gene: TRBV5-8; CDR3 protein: CASSFGSFSIDTQYF; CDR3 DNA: TGTGCCAGCAGCTTCGGGAGTTTCTCGATAGATACGCAGTATTTT
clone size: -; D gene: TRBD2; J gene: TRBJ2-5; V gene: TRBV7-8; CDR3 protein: CASSWGGGAQETQYF; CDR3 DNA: TGTGCCAGCAGCTGGGGGGGAGGGGCACAAGAGACCCAGTACTTC
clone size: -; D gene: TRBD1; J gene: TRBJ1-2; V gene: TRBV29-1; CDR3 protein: CSVEDTTGRARGYTF; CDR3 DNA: TGCAGCGTTGAAGACACGACAGGGCGTGCGCGGGGCTACACCTTC
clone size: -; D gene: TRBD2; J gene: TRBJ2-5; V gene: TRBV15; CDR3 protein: CATSSLAGQRGEQETQYF; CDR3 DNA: TGTGCCACCAGCTCTTTAGCGGGGCAGCGGGGGGAGCAAGAGACCCAGTACTTC
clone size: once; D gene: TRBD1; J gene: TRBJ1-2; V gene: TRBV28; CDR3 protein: CASSFTGTGSYGYTF; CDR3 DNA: TGTGCCAGCAGTTTTACCGGGACAGGGAGCTATGGCTACACCTTC
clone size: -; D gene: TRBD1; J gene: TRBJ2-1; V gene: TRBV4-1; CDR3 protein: CASSQDGDSYNEQFF; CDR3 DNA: TGCGCCAGCAGCCAAGACGGGGACAGCTACAATGAGCAGTTCTTC
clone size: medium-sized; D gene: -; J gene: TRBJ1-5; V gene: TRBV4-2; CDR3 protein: CASSQEGAGHQPQHF; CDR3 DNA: TGTGCCAGCAGCCAAGAGGGGGCAGGTCATCAGCCCCAGCATTTT
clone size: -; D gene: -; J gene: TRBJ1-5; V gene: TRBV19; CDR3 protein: CASRYRGGNQPQHF; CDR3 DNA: TGTGCCAGCCGATACCGGGGTGGCAATCAGCCCCAGCATTTT
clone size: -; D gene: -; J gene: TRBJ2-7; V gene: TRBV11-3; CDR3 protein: CASSLVRAAYEQYF; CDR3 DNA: TGTGCCAGCAGCTTAGTGAGAGCCGCCTACGAGCAGTACTTC
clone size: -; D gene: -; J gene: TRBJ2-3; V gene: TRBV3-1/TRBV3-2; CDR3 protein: CASSQDVEVFTDTQYF; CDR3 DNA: TGTGCCAGCAGCCAAGATGTGGAGGTATTCACAGATACGCAGTATTTT